The source of this TCR beta chain is a study of blood T cell repertoires in COVID-19 (TCRdb year 2020). Context from the whole study: Collaborator samples came from the United States, Italy and Spain and covered acute and convalescent phases of COVID-19. Where available, HLA class I and class II types were taken from metadata supplied by the sample provider and were not determined by assay-based typing. The sample metadata nearly always contained a de-identified subject ID, COVID-19 status, age in years and sex. The material from the prospective study consisted of cDNA or gDNA derived from T cells, B-cell-depleted T cells, or PBMCs. A freely available public database, intended as a resource for researchers studying the immune response to SARS-CoV-2, is where the repertoires were released. Subjects who had been exposed to COVID-19, were actively infected with it, or had recovered from it provided the deeply sampled blood TCRbeta repertoires that made up the dataset. The samples were drawn from the first 160 participants of the ongoing ImmuneRACE study and from 950 to 1,500 subjects provided by 6 global collaborators.

The immunoSEQ Assay, a bias-controlled multiplex PCR, was used to amplify TCRbeta CDR3 regions from genomic DNA. The original pipeline was this. Within the assay, amplification of reference gene primers was used to estimate how many nucleated cells each sample contained. To quantify the absolute abundance of each unique TCRbeta CDR3 rearrangement, sequence reads were collapsed and filtered. Productive Simpson clonality was computed per sample as the square root of Simpson's diversity index over productive rearrangements. Not all clones reach the TCRdb copy of this immuneACCESS table, which keeps in-frame sequences only. Checked studies attribute under half of the gap to unresolved V genes and leave the rest unexplained. Clonal size and the V and J genes are those of that table, whereas D and trimming came from the DNA. Counted in this sample were about 310,000 clones; nearly 90% of them appeared once. The top ten clones comprise roughly a tenth of the sample.

Participants in the prospective study were enrolled through a virtual design, were aged roughly 18 to 100 years, and lived in 24 United States geographic areas. In the prospective study, participants were assigned to cohorts based on the clinical history participants reported in a screening survey and a study questionnaire. ImmuneRACE Cohort 3 recovered participants were defined by two consecutive negative NP/OP PCR tests, healthcare professional clearance, or symptom resolution. In the prospective study, whole blood, serum and a nasopharyngeal or oropharyngeal swab were collected from each participant by mobile phlebotomists. Over an approximately 2-month period, participants in the prospective study had the option of providing additional blood draws and questionnaires. Before DNA extraction, blood samples from the prospective study were shipped at room temperature or frozen. CDR1 SGHTA and CDR2 FQGNSA were looked up in the germline V gene. Trimming takes 1 base off V and 7 bases off J; junction bases not matched to a gene: 4. The CDR3 runs 16 residues from the cysteine to the phenylalanine. CDR3 DNA is the only sequence kept; it has 48 bases, read in frame from the first base.

On this clone itself: Its antigen specificity is not known. Per-base quality was not reported, and no clone a single base away is much larger than it.

The paper's findings and limits, for the study overall: How much clinical and demographic metadata was included differed by source and by participant, and the metadata was provided uncurated.

This sequence originates from a woman in her twenties or thirties who had recovered from COVID-19. Sequencing used PBMCs or T cells enriched from blood (not recorded which). The chain employs TRBV7-2 and TRBJ1-4, and 12 junction bases match TRBD1. The DNA sequence is TGTGCCAGCAGCTTAGTCGGGACAGGGGGCGGTGAAAAACTGTTTTTT. Translated, it gives CASSLVGTGGGEKLFF.